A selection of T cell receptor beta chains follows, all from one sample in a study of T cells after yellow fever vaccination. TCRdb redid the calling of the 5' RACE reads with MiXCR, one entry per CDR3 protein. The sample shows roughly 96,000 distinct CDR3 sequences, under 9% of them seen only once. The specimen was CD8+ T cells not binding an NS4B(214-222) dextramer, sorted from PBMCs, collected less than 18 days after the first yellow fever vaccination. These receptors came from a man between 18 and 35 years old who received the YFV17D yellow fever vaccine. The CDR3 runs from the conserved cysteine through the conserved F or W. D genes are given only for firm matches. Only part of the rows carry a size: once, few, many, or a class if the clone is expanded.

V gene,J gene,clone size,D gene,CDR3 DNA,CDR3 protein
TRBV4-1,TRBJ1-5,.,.,TGCGCCAGCAGCCCGGGAGACAAGCAGCCCCAGCATTTT,CASSPGDKQPQHF
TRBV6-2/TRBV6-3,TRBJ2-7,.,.,TGTGCCAGCAGTTACTGGAGTTCGGGGACGGAGCAGTACTTC,CASSYWSSGTEQYF
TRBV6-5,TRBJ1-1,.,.,TGTGCCAGCAGTTACTCAAGGCTGCTTAACACTGAAGCTTTCTTT,CASSYSRLLNTEAFF
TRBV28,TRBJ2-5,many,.,TGTGCCAGCAGTTATGGGGAGACCCAGTACTTC,CASSYGETQYF
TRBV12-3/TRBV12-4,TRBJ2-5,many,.,TGTGCCAGCAGCCCGGGACTCTCCGGGACCCAGTACTTC,CASSPGLSGTQYF
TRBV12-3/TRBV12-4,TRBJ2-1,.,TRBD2,TGTGCCAGCAGCCCTAGCGGGGGGGGTAGGAATGAGCAGTTCTTC,CASSPSGGGRNEQFF
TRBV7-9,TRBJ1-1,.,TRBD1,TGTGCCAGCAGCATTTACAGGGGCCCACCAGGCGAAGCTTTCTTT,CASSIYRGPPGEAFF
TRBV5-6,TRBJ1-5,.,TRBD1,TGTGCCAGCAGCGCCTTTGAGGCAGGGGGCATTGGCAATCAGCCCCAGCATTTT,CASSAFEAGGIGNQPQHF
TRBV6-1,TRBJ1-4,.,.,TGTGCCAGCAGGAACGGGCAGGGCGCAACTAATGAAAAACTGTTTTTT,CASRNGQGATNEKLFF
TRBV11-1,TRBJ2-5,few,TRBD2,TGTGCCAGCAGCCCCTGGGGCCAGCTAGCGGGGGATCAAGAGACCCAGTACTTC,CASSPWGQLAGDQETQYF
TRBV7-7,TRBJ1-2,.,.,TGTGCTAGCAGCTTATCTCCGATAACTGATGGCCACACCTTC,CASSLSPITDGHTF
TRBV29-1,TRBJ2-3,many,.,TGCAGCGTTGACGAGGGCGCAGATACGCAGTATTTT,CSVDEGADTQYF
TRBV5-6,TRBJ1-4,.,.,TGTGCCAGCAGCCTGAGCGGGACGGGTAATGAAAAACTGTTTTTT,CASSLSGTGNEKLFF
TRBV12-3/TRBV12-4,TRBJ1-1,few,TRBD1,TGTGCCAGCAGCCCGGGACAGGGGAACACTGAAGCTTTCTTT,CASSPGQGNTEAFF
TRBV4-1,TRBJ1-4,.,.,TGCGCCAGCAGCCAAGATTATAGTGGGCCCCGGTTTTTT,CASSQDYSGPRFF
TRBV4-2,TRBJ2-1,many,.,TGTGCCAGCGGGAGTACGGCAGGGTTAGGGAATGAGCAGTTCTTC,CASGSTAGLGNEQFF